Sequencing of this T cell receptor (beta chain) was carried out in a study of regulatory T cells in long-lasting Graves disease. About the study: Newly diagnosed Graves' patients took antithyroid drugs under 3 months.

Time point described: newly diagnosed GD, antithyroid drugs for less than 3 months. Scientists built the TCR library using RNA that was extracted from PBMCs. CDR3 regions were amplified by Arm-PCR using iRepertoire HTBI primers to build TCR beta libraries. TCRdb passed the multiplex PCR reads through MiXCR, listing each CDR3 protein once. The sample has a few hundred thousand distinct CDR3 sequences, roughly 17% seen once; the top ten hold 25% to 30%. V lost 4 bases and J 8 bases, leaving 12 bases between the germline ends. CDR1 is MNHEY and CDR2 is SVGEGT in the germline V gene. There are 13 residues in the CDR3. This sample was shared with a second study, whose subject was T cells in Graves' hyperthyroidism and ophthalmopathy. That source notes: Uncontrolled infection, other autoimmune disease, pregnancy or lactation excluded patients.

The gene calls are TRBV6-2 or TRBV6-3 and TRBJ2-1; TRBD1 is a possible D gene (6 bases). The specimen comprised peripheral blood mononuclear cells (PBMCs), sampled at new diagnosis, from a patient treated with antithyroid drugs. The source of this sequence is a man aged 35 to 55 with Graves disease. For the CDR3, the DNA is TGTGCCAGCAGTTTGACACAGGGCTATGAGCAGTTCTTC. The encoded protein is CASSLTQGYEQFF.